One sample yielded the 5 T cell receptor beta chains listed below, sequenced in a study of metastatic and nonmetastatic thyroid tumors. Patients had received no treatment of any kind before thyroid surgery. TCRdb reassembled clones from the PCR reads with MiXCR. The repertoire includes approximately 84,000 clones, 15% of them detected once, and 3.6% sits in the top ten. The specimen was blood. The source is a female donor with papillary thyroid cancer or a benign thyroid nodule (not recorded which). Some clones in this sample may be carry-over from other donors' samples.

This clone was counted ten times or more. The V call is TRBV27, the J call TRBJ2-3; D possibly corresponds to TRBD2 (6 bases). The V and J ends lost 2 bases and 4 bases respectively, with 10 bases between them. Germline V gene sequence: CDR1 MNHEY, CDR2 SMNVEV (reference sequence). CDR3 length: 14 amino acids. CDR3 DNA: TGTGCCAGCAGTTTAATCTGGGACTCAGATACGCAGTATTTT. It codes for CASSLIWDSDTQYF.

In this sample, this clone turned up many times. CDR3 residues: CAWSVRGGYGYTF. The CDR3, as DNA: TGTGCCTGGAGTGTACGGGGGGGATATGGCTACACCTTC. The chain is built from TRBV30 and TRBJ1-2; D is possibly TRBD1 (5 bases). Germline-derived CDR1 and CDR2 are GTSNPN and SVGIG (reference sequence). V was cut by 0 bases and J by 5 bases, with 10 bases left in between. The CDR3 is 13 residues long.

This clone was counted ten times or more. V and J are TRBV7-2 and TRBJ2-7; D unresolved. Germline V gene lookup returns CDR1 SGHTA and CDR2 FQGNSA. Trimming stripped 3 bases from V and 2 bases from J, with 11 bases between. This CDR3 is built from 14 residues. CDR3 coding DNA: TGTGCCAGCAGCTTTACACAGACGGCCTACGAGCAGTACTTC. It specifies CASSFTQTAYEQYF.

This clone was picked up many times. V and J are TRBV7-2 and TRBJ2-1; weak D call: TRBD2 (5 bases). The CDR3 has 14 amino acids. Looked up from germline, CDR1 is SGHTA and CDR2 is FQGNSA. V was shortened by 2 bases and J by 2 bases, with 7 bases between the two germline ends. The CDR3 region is CASSLPGTYNEQFF. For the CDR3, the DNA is TGTGCCAGCAGCTTACCCGGGACCTACAATGAGCAGTTCTTC.

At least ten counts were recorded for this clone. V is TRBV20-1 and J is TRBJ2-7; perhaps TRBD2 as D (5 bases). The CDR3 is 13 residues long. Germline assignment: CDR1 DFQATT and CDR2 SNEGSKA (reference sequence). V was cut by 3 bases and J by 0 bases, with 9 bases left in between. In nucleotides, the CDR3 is TGCAGTGCTAGGGACTCTAGCTCCTACGAGCAGTACTTC. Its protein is CSARDSSSYEQYF.